A selection of T cell receptor beta chains follows, all from one sample in a study of T cell responses to AZD1222 COVID-19 vaccine. TCRdb's table, derived via immunoSEQ multiplex PCR, lists solely in-frame clones and lacks some. The data show approximately 93,000 clones, with approximately 89% seen just once and just over 5.5% held by the top ten. The sample in question was peripheral blood, obtained 28 days after the second AZD1222 dose. Receptors were obtained from an adult who received the AZD1222 COVID-19 vaccine. Both conserved end residues are part of each CDR3.

j_gene,v_gene,CDR3aa
TRBJ1-6,TRBV15,CATSIDLNSPLHF
TRBJ2-7,TRBV11-3,CASSLDLAGEYEQYF
TRBJ2-7,TRBV21-1,CASSTLTKNRDYEQYF
TRBJ2-5,TRBV7-3,CASSFGQTGQETQYF
TRBJ1-2,TRBV3-1/TRBV3-2,CASSQQGARYGYTF
TRBJ1-1,TRBV5-1,CASSRDSYIANTEAFF
TRBJ1-2,TRBV9,CASSTGGGAEGGYTF
TRBJ1-2,TRBV19,CASTLGGSQMHGYTF
TRBJ1-1,TRBV9,CASSVAHMNTEAFF
TRBJ1-6,TRBV7-2,CASSSVLGGALHF
TRBJ1-3,TRBV28,CASSPSQGLTGNTIYF
TRBJ1-1,TRBV3-1/TRBV3-2,CASSQNRDRVLLMNTEAFF
TRBJ1-1,TRBV5-1,CASTLRGSGNTEAFF
TRBJ2-7,TRBV7-9,CASSPLDPSLEQYF
TRBJ1-2,TRBV27,CASSLSGQGANTF
TRBJ1-5,TRBV19,CASSLMGSNQPQHF
TRBJ2-5,TRBV6-5,CASRGGGPRETQYF
TRBJ2-5,TRBV11-3,CASSLERGLQETQYF
TRBJ1-1,TRBV29-1,CSVYRGSTEAFF
TRBJ2-5,TRBV7-3,CASSLKPGLPKETQYF
TRBJ2-1,TRBV6-4,CASSRQESSYNEQFF
TRBJ1-6,TRBV6-5,CASRKEFNSPLHF
TRBJ2-3,TRBV24-1,CATSDLLGQGTDTQYF
TRBJ1-1,TRBV5-4,CASTGGVVNTEAFF
TRBJ2-2,TRBV9,CASSRLAGTGELFF
TRBJ1-2,TRBV12-5,CARGGGYGYTF
TRBJ2-1,TRBV7-3,CASSLRIPGLAGINEQFF
TRBJ1-1,TRBV7-9,CASSPPTGRDTEAFF
TRBJ1-2,TRBV4-1,CASSQGDRANYGYTF
TRBJ1-1,TRBV9,CASSVSGTGGAYTEAFF
TRBJ1-5,TRBV10-1,CASSESRGQPQHF
TRBJ1-2,TRBV3-1/TRBV3-2,CASSLGRKISYGYTF
TRBJ1-2,TRBV10-3,CAISAPQGMSYGYTF
TRBJ1-1,TRBV7-9,CASSLAGQGNEAFF
TRBJ1-4,TRBV27,CASNAGTMVLGEKLFF
TRBJ1-2,TRBV19,CASSGGTENYGYTF
TRBJ1-2,TRBV11-3,CASSHGEGWDGYTF
TRBJ2-4,TRBV2,CASNRGRVKNIQYF
TRBJ2-7,TRBV5-4,CASSSGTGSYEQYF
TRBJ1-2,TRBV4-1,CASSQTGANYGYTF
TRBJ1-6,TRBV5-4,CASSLVGDRNSPLHF
TRBJ2-5,TRBV28,CASSTPGGAQETQYF
TRBJ2-7,TRBV9,CASSLQTGAYEQYF
TRBJ1-5,TRBV27,CASSSDRGSNQPQHF
TRBJ2-7,TRBV6-2/TRBV6-3,CASSRTGLEQYF
TRBJ2-3,TRBV6-6,CASTSGFRDTQYF
TRBJ2-7,TRBV6-5,CASIQGTYSYEQYF
TRBJ1-1,TRBV3-1/TRBV3-2,CASSQREKAEAFF
TRBJ1-1,TRBV18,CASSPGLNTEAFF
TRBJ2-2,TRBV11-3,CASSRIVTGELFF
TRBJ1-6,TRBV3-1/TRBV3-2,CASRKYATDNSPLHF
TRBJ1-1,TRBV18,CASSPTMNTEAFF
TRBJ2-3,TRBV15,CATSRDTPSLVTQYF
TRBJ2-1,TRBV29-1,CSVEVEEFHNEQFF
TRBJ1-2,TRBV5-1,CASSLFQGDYGYTF